These 15 T cell receptor beta chains were sequenced from one sample in a study of T cell clonotyping in hematopoietic cell transplantation. Profiled with immunoSEQ multiplex PCR; TCRdb holds only in-frame clones, not every one. The table includes 16,000 or so clones, around 70% detected once. The sample comprised peripheral blood mononuclear cells. The receptors were gathered from a woman in her fifties or sixties in good health. Some clones in this sample may be carry-over from other donors' samples.

J is TRBJ1-2 and V is TRBV30, with 8 nucleotides matching TRBD1. Germline V gene data show CDR1 as GTSNPN and CDR2 as SVGIG (reference sequence). J lost 9 bases, V lost 5 bases, and 8 bases had no gene match. There are 12 residues in the CDR3. The CDR3 DNA is TGTGCCTGGGATCCGGGACAGGATTGCTACACCTTC. Protein: CAWDPGQDCYTF.

The chain joins TRBV7-2 to TRBJ1-5; D is ambiguous. The CDR3 consists of 14 residues. Trimming left V 4 bases short and J 7 bases short, with 14 bases between. Germline CDR1 reads SGHTA; CDR2 reads FQGNSA. As DNA, the CDR3 is TGTGCCAGCAGCTCCCATGTTCAGGTCCAGCCCCAGCATTTT. Its protein product is CASSSHVQVQPQHF.

The CDR3 region is CASSYSSVLDTEAFF. CDR3 in DNA: TGTGCCAGCAGTTACTCGAGTGTATTGGACACTGAAGCTTTCTTT. J is TRBJ1-1 and V is TRBV6-5; D uncertain. This CDR3 has 15 residues. Germline CDR1 reads MNHEY; CDR2 reads SVGAGI. Trimming pared 0 bases from V and 3 bases from J, leaving 11 bases between.

The chain has TRBV19 and TRBJ2-7; the D gene is possibly TRBD1 (5 bases). Trimming cost V 5 bases and J 5 bases, with 13 bases left between them. The CDR3 loop spans 13 amino acids. Germline V gene data show CDR1 as LNHDA and CDR2 as SQIVND (reference sequence). CDR3: CASSEDNSHEQYF. CDR3 bases: TGTGCCAGTAGTGAGGACAATTCCCACGAGCAGTACTTC.

The chain combines TRBV5-1 with TRBJ1-3; D may be TRBD1 (6 bases). V was trimmed by 3 bases and J by 2 bases, leaving 9 bases between them. The V gene's germline CDR1 is SGHRS and CDR2 YFSETQ. The CDR3 is 14 residues long. The CDR3 region is CASSSGTTGNTIYF. The CDR3 region has the DNA TGCGCCAGCAGCTCGGGGACAACTGGAAACACCATATATTTT.

The chain combines TRBV25-1 with TRBJ2-7; D is perhaps TRBD1 (5 bases). Germline V lookup: CDR1 MGHDK, CDR2 SYGVNS. CDR3 length equals 14 residues. Trimming left V 6 bases short and J 3 bases short, with 15 bases between. CDR3 sequence: CASRETPDIYEQYF. In DNA, the CDR3 is TGTGCCAGCAGGGAGACCCCGGACATCTACGAGCAGTACTTC.

The rearrangement links TRBV7-9 to TRBJ2-3; weak D call: TRBD1 (6 bases). Trimming stripped 6 bases from V and 3 bases from J, with 22 bases between. The CDR3 length is 17 residues. Germline V gene lookup returns CDR1 SEHNR and CDR2 FQNEAQ (reference sequence). The CDR3 sequence is CASRQGRAGQFTDTQYF. The CDR3 coding sequence is TGTGCCAGCAGGCAGGGGCGTGCAGGACAGTTTACAGATACGCAGTATTTT.

This chain connects TRBV4-2 to TRBJ1-1, with 8 bases identical to TRBD1. The length of the CDR3 is 16 residues. The trim removed 0 bases at V and 0 bases at J, leaving 3 bases unmatched. Germline assignment: CDR1 LGHNA and CDR2 YNFKEQ. This chain's CDR3 is CASSQDPGQVNTEAFF. In DNA, the CDR3 is TGTGCCAGCAGCCAAGACCCGGGACAGGTGAACACTGAAGCTTTCTTT.

This chain connects TRBV18 to TRBJ1-2; perhaps TRBD1 as D (5 bases). Germline V gene lookup returns CDR1 KGHSH and CDR2 LQKENI. This CDR3 has 14 amino acids. The germline V and J ends were trimmed by 2 bases and 0 bases, with 7 bases remaining between them. The CDR3 sequence: CASSPSGTNYGYTF. As DNA, the CDR3 is TGTGCCAGCTCACCATCAGGGACTAACTATGGCTACACCTTC.

This sequence joins TRBV4-3 and TRBJ2-6, with D uncertain. The CDR3 sequence is 15 residues long. Germline V gene data show CDR1 as LGHNA and CDR2 as YSLEER. V was cut by 0 bases and J by 0 bases, with 3 bases left in between. CDR3 in amino acids: CASSQESSGANVLTF. The CDR3 bases are TGCGCCAGCAGCCAAGAGAGCTCTGGGGCCAACGTCCTGACTTTC.

This clone turned up a few times. This chain connects TRBV30 to TRBJ2-5; D gene unclear. The length of the CDR3 is 11 residues. Trimming stripped 4 bases from V and 5 bases from J, with 8 bases between. The V gene's germline CDR1 is GTSNPN and CDR2 SVGIG (reference sequence). The CDR3 DNA sequence: TGTGCCTGGACTAGTTCGGAGACCCAGTACTTC. This translates into CAWTSSETQYF.

The chain links TRBV10-3 to TRBJ2-3, with 10 bases aligning to TRBD1. Germline V gene data show CDR1 as ENHRY and CDR2 as SYGVKD. This CDR3 region has 15 residues. Unmatched junction bases numbered 6, after V lost 7 bases and J lost 2 bases. The CDR3 loop reads CAITMDRGNTDTQYF. As DNA, the CDR3 is TGTGCCATCACTATGGACAGGGGGAACACAGATACGCAGTATTTT.

This clone appeared a single time. Written as DNA, the CDR3 is TGTGCCAGCCTAAGGCAGGGCGAAGAAAAACTGTTTTTT. Protein: CASLRQGEEKLFF. V and J are TRBV28 and TRBJ1-4; a weak D match, TRBD1 (5 bases). The V end lost 8 bases, the J end lost 8 bases, and 15 bases lay between the germline ends. The CDR3 loop spans 13 amino acids. CDR1 MDHEN and CDR2 SYDVKM come from the germline V gene.

The chain carries TRBV19 and TRBJ1-4; D is undetermined. The ends were cut back, 3 bases at V and 3 bases at J, with 8 bases in the middle. The CDR3 sequence is 14 residues long. CDR1 and CDR2 (germline): LNHDA, SQIVND (reference sequence). The CDR3 DNA is TGTGCCAGTAGTATTGATGCGGCTAATGAAAAACTGTTTTTT. As protein: CASSIDAANEKLFF.

In this sample, this clone turned up a few times. CDR3 bases: TGTGCCAGCAGCTTTACTACCGGGACACAGGACGAGTATGGCTACACCTTC. Protein sequence: CASSFTTGTQDEYGYTF. J is TRBJ1-2 and V is TRBV7-2; TRBD1 might be the D (6 bases). The CDR3 has 17 residues. V dropped 3 bases and J dropped 5 bases, with 22 bases sitting between them. The germline gives CDR1 SGHTA, CDR2 FQGNSA.